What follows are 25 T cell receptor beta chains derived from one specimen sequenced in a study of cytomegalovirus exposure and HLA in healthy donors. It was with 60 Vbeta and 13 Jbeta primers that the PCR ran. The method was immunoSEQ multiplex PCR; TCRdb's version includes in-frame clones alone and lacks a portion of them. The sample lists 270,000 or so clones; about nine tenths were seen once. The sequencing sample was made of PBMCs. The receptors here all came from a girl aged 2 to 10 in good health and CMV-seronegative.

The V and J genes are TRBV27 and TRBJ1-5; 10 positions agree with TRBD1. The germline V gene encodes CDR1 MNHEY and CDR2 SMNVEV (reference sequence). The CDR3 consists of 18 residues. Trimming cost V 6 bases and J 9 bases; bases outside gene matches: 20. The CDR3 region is CASRRGGTGATTIMPQHF. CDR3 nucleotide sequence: TGTGCCAGCAGGCGGGGGGGGACAGGGGCGACGACCATCATGCCCCAGCATTTT.

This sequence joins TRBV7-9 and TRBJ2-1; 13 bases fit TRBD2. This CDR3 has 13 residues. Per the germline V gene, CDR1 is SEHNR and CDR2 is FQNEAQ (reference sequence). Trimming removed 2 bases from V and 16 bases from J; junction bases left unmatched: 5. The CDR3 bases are TGTGCCAGCAGCTTAACTAGCGGGAGGGCCCAATTCTTC. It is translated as CASSLTSGRAQFF.

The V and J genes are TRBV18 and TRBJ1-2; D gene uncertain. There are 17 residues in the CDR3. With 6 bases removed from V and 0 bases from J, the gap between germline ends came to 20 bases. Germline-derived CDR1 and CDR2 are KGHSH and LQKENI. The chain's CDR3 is CASSPSLGEGANYGYTF. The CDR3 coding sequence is TGTGCCAGCTCCCCGTCTTTGGGAGAAGGAGCTAACTATGGCTACACCTTC.

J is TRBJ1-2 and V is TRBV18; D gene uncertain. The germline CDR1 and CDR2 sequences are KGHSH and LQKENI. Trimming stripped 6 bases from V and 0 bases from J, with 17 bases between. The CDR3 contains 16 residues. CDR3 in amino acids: CASSPVAGQSNYGYTF. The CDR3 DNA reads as TGTGCCAGCTCCCCCGTGGCAGGTCAATCTAACTATGGCTACACCTTC.

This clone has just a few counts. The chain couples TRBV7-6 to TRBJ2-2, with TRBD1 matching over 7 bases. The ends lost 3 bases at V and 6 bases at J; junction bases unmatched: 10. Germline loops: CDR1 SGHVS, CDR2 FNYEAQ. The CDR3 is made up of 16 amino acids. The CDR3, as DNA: TGTGCCAGCAGCTTTGGTAGCGCCAGGGGGTCCGGGGAGCTGTTTTTT. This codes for CASSFGSARGSGELFF.

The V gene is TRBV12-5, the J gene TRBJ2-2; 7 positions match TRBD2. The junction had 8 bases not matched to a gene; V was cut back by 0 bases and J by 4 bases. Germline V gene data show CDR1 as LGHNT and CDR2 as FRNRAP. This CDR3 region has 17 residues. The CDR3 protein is CASGLVLGGTSTGELFF. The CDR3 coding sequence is TGTGCTAGTGGTTTGGTACTGGGGGGGACGAGCACCGGGGAGCTGTTTTTT.

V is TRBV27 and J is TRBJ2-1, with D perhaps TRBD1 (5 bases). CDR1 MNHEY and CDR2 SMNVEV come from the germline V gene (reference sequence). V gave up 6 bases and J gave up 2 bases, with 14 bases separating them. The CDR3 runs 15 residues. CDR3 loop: CASSPSKGPYNEQFF. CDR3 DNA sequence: TGTGCCAGCAGCCCATCAAAGGGGCCCTACAATGAGCAGTTCTTC.

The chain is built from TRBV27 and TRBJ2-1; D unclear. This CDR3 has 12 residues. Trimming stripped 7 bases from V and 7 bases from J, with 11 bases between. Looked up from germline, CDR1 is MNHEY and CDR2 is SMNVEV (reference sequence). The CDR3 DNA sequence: TGTGCCAGCACGTCAGGTCGTAATGAGCAGTTCTTC. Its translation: CASTSGRNEQFF.

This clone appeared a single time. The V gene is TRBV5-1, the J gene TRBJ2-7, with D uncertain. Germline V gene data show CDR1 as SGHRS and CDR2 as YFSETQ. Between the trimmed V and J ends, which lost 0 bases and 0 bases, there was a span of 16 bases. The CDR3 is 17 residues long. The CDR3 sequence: CASSLGLLARSSYEQYF. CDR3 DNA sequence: TGCGCCAGCAGCTTGGGGTTGTTGGCTAGGAGCTCCTACGAGCAGTACTTC.

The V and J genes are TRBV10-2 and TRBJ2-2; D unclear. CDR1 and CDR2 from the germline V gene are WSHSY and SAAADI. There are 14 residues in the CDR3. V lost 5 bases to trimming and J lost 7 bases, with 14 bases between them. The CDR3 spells CASSNRHSDGELFF. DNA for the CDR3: TGCGCCAGCAGTAATAGACACTCGGACGGGGAGCTGTTTTTT.

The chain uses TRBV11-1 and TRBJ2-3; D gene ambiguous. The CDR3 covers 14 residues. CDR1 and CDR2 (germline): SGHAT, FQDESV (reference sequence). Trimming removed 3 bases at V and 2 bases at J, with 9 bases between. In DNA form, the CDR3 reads TGTGCCAGCAGCTTGGCAGTACACACAGATACGCAGTATTTT. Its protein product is CASSLAVHTDTQYF.

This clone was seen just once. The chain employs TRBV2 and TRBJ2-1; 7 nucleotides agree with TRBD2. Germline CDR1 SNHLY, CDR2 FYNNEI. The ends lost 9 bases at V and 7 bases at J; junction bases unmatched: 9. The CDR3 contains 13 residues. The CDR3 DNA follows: TGTGCCAGTAGGGGAGGGATTGGGAATGAGCAGTTCTTC. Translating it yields CASRGGIGNEQFF.

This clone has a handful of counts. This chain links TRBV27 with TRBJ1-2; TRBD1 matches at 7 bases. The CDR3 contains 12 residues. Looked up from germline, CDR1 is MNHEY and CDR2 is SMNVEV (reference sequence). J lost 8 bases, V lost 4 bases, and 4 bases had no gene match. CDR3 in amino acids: CASSSTGVGYTF. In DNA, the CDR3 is TGTGCCAGCAGTTCTACAGGGGTGGGCTACACCTTC.

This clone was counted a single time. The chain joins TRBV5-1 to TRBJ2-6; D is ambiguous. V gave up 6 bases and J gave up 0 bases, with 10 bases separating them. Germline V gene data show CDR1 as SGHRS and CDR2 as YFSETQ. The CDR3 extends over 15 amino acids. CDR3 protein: CASNFGSSGANVLTF. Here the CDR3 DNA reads TGCGCCAGCAATTTTGGCTCCTCTGGGGCCAACGTCCTGACTTTC.

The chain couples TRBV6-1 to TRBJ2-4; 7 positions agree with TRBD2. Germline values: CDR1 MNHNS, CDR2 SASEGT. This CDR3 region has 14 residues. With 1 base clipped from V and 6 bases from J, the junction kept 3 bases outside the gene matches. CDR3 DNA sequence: TGTGCCAGCAGTGAAGGTGGGGGGGGAAACATTCAGTACTTC. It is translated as CASSEGGGGNIQYF.

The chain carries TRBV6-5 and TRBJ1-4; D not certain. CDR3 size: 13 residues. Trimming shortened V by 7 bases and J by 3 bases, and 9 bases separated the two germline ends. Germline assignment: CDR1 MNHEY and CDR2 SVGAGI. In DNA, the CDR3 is TGTGCCAGCAAGTCCGGGGCTAATGAAAAACTGTTTTTT. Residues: CASKSGANEKLFF.

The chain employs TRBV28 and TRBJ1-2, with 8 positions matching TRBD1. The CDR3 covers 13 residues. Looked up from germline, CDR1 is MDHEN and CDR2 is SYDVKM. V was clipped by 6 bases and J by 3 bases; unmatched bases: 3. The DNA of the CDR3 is TGTGCCAGCAGATTGACAGGGGACTATGGCTACACCTTC. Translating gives CASRLTGDYGYTF.

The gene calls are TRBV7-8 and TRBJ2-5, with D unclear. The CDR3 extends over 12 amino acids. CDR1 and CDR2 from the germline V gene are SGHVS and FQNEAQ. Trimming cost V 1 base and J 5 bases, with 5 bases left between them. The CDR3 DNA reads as TGTGCCAGCAGCTTAGTATTTGAGACCCAGTACTTC. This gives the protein CASSLVFETQYF.

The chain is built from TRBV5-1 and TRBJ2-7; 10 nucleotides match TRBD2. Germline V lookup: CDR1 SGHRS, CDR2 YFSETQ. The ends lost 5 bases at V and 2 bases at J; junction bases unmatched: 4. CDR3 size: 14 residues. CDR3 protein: CASSGTSDAYEQYF. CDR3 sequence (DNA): TGCGCCAGCAGTGGGACTAGCGATGCCTACGAGCAGTACTTC. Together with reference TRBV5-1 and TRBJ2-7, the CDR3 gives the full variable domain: KAGVTQTPRYLIKTRGQQVTLSCSPISGHRSVSWYQQTPGQGLQFLFEYFSETQRNKGNFPGRFSGRQFSNSRSEMNVSTLELGDSALYLCASSGTSDAYEQYFGPGTRLTVT.

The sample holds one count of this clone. CDR3 amino acids: CASSLSRTSGKETQYF. The CDR3, as DNA: TGTGCCAGCTCACTCTCCCGGACTAGCGGAAAAGAGACCCAGTACTTC. The chain is built from TRBV18 and TRBJ2-5; 10 bases are shared with TRBD2. V lost 4 bases, J lost 3 bases, and 8 bases stayed unmatched. CDR1 and CDR2 (germline): KGHSH, LQKENI. The CDR3 sequence is 16 residues long.

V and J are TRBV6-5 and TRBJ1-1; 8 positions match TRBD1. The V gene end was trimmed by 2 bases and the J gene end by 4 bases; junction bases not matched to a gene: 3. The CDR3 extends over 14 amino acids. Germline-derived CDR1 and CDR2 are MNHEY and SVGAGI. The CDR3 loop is CASSYQGAPTEAFF. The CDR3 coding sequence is TGTGCCAGCAGTTACCAGGGGGCTCCCACTGAAGCTTTCTTT.

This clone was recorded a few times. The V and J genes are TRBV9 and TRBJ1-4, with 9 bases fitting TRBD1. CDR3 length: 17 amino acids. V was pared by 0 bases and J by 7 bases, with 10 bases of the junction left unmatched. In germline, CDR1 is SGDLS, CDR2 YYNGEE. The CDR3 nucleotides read TGTGCCAGCAGCGTAGGACTTTTTACGGGACAGGGTGAAAAACTGTTTTTT. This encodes CASSVGLFTGQGEKLFF. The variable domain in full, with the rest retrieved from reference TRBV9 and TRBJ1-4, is DSGVTQTPKHLITATGQRVTLRCSPRSGDLSVYWYQQSLDQGLQFLIQYYNGEERAKGNILERFSAQQFPDLHSELNLSSLELGDSALYFCASSVGLFTGQGEKLFFGSGTQLSVL.

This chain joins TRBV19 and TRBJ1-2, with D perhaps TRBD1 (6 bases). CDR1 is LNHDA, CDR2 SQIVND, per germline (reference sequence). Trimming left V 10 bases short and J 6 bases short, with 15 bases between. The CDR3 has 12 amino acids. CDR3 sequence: CATRNRADGYTF. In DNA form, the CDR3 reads TGTGCCACACGAAACAGGGCGGATGGCTACACCTTC.

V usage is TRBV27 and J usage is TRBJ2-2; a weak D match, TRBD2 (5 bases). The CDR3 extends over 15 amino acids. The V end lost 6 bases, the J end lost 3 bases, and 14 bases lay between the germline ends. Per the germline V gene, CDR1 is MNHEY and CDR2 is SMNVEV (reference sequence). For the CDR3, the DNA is TGTGCCAGCAGCCAACCCCGGACTCACACCGGGGAGCTGTTTTTT. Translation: CASSQPRTHTGELFF.

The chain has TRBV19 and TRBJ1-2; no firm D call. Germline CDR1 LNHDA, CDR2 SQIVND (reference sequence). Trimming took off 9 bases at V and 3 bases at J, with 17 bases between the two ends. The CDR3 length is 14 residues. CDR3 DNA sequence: TGTGCCAGCACCTTATACTATCGAGACTATGGCTACACCTTC. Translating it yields CASTLYYRDYGYTF.